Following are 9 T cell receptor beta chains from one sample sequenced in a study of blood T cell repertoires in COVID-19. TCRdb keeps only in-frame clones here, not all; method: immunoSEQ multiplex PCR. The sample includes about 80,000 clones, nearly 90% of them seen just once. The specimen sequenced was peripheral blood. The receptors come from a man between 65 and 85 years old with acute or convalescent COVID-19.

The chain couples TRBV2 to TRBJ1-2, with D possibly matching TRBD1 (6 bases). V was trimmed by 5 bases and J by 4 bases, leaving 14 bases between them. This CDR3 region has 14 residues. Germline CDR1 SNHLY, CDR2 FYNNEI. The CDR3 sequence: CASSPTGFIYGYTF. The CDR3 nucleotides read TGTGCCAGCAGTCCGACAGGATTTATCTATGGCTACACCTTC.

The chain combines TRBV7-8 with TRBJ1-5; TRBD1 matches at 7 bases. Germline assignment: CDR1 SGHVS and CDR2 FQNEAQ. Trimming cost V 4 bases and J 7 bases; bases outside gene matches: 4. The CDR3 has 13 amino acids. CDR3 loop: CASSYRGNQPQHF. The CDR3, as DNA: TGTGCCAGCAGCTACAGGGGAAACCAGCCCCAGCATTTT.

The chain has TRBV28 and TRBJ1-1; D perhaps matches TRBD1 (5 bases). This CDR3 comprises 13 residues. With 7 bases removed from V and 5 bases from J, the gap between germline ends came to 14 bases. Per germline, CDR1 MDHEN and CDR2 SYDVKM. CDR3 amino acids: CASTFTGGTEAFF. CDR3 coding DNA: TGTGCCAGCACCTTCACGGGGGGTACTGAAGCTTTCTTT.

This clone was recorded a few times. CDR3 nucleotide sequence: TGTGCCAGCAGCTTGCAGGCCAGGACAGGGGGAAACACCATATATTTT. It codes for CASSLQARTGGNTIYF. This chain connects TRBV5-4 to TRBJ1-3; 8 positions agree with TRBD1. The germline V gene encodes CDR1 SGHNT and CDR2 YYREEE (reference sequence). The V segment lost 1 base and the J segment 4 bases; nucleotides outside the gene matches: 7. The CDR3 runs to 16 residues.

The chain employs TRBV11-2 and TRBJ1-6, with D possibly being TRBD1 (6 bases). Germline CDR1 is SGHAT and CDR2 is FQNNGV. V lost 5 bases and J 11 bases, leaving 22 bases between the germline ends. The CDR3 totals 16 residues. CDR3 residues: CASSPVRGIEVAPLHF. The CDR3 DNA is TGTGCCAGCAGCCCCGTCAGGGGTATCGAGGTTGCACCCCTCCACTTT.

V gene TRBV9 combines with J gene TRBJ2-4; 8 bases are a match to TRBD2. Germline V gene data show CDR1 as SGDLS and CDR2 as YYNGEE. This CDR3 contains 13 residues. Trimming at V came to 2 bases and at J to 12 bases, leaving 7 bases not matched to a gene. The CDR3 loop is CASSVGSGDNQYF. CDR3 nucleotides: TGTGCCAGCAGCGTTGGTAGCGGGGACAATCAGTACTTC. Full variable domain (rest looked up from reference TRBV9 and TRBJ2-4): DSGVTQTPKHLITATGQRVTLRCSPRSGDLSVYWYQQSLDQGLQFLIQYYNGEERAKGNILERFSAQQFPDLHSELNLSSLELGDSALYFCASSVGSGDNQYFGAGTRLSVL.

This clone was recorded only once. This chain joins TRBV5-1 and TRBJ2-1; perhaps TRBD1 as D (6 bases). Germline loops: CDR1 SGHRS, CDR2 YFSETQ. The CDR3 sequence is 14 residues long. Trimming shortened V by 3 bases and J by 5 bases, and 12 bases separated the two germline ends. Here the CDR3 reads CASSSTGPNNEQFF. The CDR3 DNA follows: TGCGCCAGCAGCTCAACAGGGCCCAACAATGAGCAGTTCTTC.

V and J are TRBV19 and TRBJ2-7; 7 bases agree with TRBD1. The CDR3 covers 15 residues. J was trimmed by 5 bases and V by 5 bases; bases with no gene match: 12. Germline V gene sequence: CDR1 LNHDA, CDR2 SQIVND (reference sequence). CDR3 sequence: CASSPRDRLMNEQYF. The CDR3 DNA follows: TGTGCCAGTAGTCCACGGGACAGACTGATGAACGAGCAGTACTTC.

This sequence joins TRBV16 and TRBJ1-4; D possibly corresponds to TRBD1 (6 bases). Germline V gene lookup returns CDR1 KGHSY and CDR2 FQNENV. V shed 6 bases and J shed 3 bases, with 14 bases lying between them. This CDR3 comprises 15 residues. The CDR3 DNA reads TGTGCCAGCAGAAGAGGACAGTCGGCTAATGAAAAACTGTTTTTT. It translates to CASRRGQSANEKLFF. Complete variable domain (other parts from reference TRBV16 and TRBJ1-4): GEEVAQTPKHLVRGEGQKAKLYCAPIKGHSYVFWYQQVLKNEFKFLISFQNENVFDETGMPKERFSAKCLPNSPCSLEIQATKLEDSAVYFCASRRGQSANEKLFFGSGTQLSVL.